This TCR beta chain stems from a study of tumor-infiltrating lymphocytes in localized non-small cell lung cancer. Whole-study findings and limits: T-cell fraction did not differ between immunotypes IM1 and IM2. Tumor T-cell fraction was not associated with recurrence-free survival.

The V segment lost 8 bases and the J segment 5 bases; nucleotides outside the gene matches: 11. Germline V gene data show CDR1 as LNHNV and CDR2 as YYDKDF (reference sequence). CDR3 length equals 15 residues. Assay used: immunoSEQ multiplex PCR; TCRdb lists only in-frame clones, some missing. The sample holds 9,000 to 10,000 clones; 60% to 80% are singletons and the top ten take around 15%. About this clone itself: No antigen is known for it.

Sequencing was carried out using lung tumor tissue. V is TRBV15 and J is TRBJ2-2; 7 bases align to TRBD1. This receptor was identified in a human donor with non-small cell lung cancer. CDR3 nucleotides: TGTGCCACCTCCCAGGGGGAGAAGGTTACCGGGGAGCTGTTTTTT. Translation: CATSQGEKVTGELFF.